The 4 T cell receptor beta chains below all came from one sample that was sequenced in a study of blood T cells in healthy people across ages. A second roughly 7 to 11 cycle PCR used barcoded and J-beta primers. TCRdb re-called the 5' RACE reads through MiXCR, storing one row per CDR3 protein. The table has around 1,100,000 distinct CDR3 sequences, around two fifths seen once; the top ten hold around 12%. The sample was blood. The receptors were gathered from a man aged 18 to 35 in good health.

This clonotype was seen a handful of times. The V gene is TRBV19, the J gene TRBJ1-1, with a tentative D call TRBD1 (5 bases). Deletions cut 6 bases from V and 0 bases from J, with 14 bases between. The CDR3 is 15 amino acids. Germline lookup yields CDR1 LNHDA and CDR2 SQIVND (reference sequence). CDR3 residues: CASSSERDLNTEAFF. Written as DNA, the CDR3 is TGTGCCAGTAGCTCAGAGAGGGACTTGAACACTGAAGCTTTCTTT.

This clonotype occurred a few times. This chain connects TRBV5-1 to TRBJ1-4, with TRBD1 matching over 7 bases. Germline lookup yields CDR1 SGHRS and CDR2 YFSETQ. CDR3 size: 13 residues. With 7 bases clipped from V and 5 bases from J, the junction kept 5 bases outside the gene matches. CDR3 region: CASSDRLNEKLFF. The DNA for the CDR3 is TGCGCCAGCTCGGACAGGCTGAATGAAAAACTGTTTTTT. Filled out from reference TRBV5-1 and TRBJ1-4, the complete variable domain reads KAGVTQTPRYLIKTRGQQVTLSCSPISGHRSVSWYQQTPGQGLQFLFEYFSETQRNKGNFPGRFSGRQFSNSRSEMNVSTLELGDSALYLCASSDRLNEKLFFGSGTQLSVL.

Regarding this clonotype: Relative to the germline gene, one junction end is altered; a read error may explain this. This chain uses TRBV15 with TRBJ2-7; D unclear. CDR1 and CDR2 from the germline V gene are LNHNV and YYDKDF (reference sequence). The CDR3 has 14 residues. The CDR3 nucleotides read TGTGTCACCAGCAGAGGCAACAGTTACTACGAGCAGTACTTC. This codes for CVTSRGNSYYEQYF.

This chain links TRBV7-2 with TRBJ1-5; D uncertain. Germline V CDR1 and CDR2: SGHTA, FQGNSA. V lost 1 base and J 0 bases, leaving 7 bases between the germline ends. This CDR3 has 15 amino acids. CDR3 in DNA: TGTGCCAGCAGCTTAGTCGATTATAGCAATCAGCCCCAGCATTTT. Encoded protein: CASSLVDYSNQPQHF.